This TCR beta chain was retrieved from a study of blood T cell repertoires in COVID-19. With V trimmed by 2 bases and J by 4 bases, 11 bases remained unmatched. Germline values: CDR1 LGHNA, CDR2 YSLEER. CDR3 length: 20 residues. Only in-frame clones appear in the TCRdb table, and some are missing; sequencing was by immunoSEQ multiplex PCR. The sample has about 250,000 clones, roughly 85% seen once. Everyone who took part was about 18 to 90 years old, and they came from about 23 US areas. Sequenced sample: PBMCs or T cells enriched from blood (not recorded which). This receptor was taken from a woman aged 50 to 60 with acute COVID-19. V and J are TRBV4-3 and TRBJ2-1; TRBD2 aligns across 16 bases. In DNA form, the CDR3 reads TGCGCCAGCAGCCAAATATCGGGACTAGCGGGGGGGAGAAAATACAATGAGCAGTTCTTC. It translates to CASSQISGLAGGRKYNEQFF.